This TCR beta chain was profiled in a study of regulatory T cells in long-lasting Graves disease. This clonotype was recorded a few times. The time point denotes: persistent/refractory GD, antithyroid drugs over 5 years with positive TRAb. RNA from PBMCs was the source of the TCR library. HTBI primers from iRepertoire and Arm-PCR of CDR3 regions yielded the TCR beta libraries. TCRdb recomputed calls from the multiplex PCR reads with MiXCR, one row per CDR3 protein. Of about 420,000 distinct CDR3 sequences listed, less than 25% are singletons. CDR3 size: 12 residues. After removal of 10 bases from V and 11 bases from J, the junction contained 13 bases not matched to a gene. Per the germline V gene, CDR1 is LNHDA and CDR2 is SQIVND (reference sequence).

This sample comprised peripheral blood mononuclear cells (PBMCs), obtained when the disease was refractory, from a patient treated with antithyroid drugs. The chain joins TRBV19 to TRBJ1-1; 7 positions agree with TRBD1. The sequence came from a female donor with Graves disease. The CDR3 here is CATASTFRGAFF. CDR3 in DNA: TGTGCCACCGCGTCCACCTTCAGGGGGGCTTTCTTT.